This T cell receptor (beta chain) emerged from a study of CXCR3-negative and CXCR3-positive naive CD8 T cells. A CD45RO-CCR7+CD27+CD95- phenotype identified naive CD8+ T cells. The study's findings and limits: Diversity ran similarly high across both naive subsets but far lower in memory CD8+ cells. Partial loss of CXCR3 expression followed cryopreservation; most assays used fresh PBMCs. Between one naive subset and the other, surface CD5 was comparable, and TCR strength was inferred from TRB CDR3 properties.

It was by 5' RACE with UMI labels that the TRB cDNA libraries were prepared. With the 5' RACE reads reprocessed, TCRdb shows one record per CDR3 protein and no DNA. Here the sample table reports 50,000 to 75,000 distinct CDR3 sequences. Germline CDR1 is MNHEY and CDR2 is SMNVEV (reference sequence). The CDR3 extends over 16 amino acids. Of note for this clonotype: No antigen is known for it.

The receptor was isolated from a human donor in good health. Some clones in this sample may be carry-over from other donors' samples. The sequenced sample consisted of naive CXCR3- CD8+ T cells from blood. Subset reported: CD45RO-CCR7+CD27+CD95- naive CD8+ T cells lacking CXCR3 (TNR3-). The gene calls are TRBV27 and TRBJ2-3. CDR3: CASSSLEPLGTDTQYF.